This note documents a single T cell receptor (beta chain) sequence. These data belong to a study of blood T cell repertoires in COVID-19. V was shortened by 8 bases and J by 0 bases, with 16 bases between the two germline ends. The CDR3 is 15 amino acids. CDR1 KGHSH and CDR2 LQKENI come from the germline V gene. This table comes from immunoSEQ multiplex PCR, and its TCRdb copy is limited to in-frame clones, with some not included. The sample carries about 210,000 clones, approximately 82% recorded once. Sequenced sample: peripheral blood. The TCR sequence derives from a man aged 50 to 59 with active or convalescent COVID-19. This chain connects TRBV18 to TRBJ2-5; maybe TRBD2 (6 bases). The CDR3 loop is CASTPGRGYQETQYF. The CDR3 nucleotides read TGTGCCAGCACGCCGGGACGGGGGTACCAAGAGACCCAGTACTTC.